Below are 11 T cell receptor beta chains sequenced from a single sample in a study of shared clonotypes between healthy human individuals. The assay was immunoSEQ multiplex PCR, and TCRdb's table has in-frame clones only and misses some. The table lists approximately 2,300,000 clones, just under 95% of them singletons. The sequencing input was naive CD4+ T cells from PBMCs. Noted subset: CD45RA+ positively selected. The receptor source for this set is a man between 18 and 29 years old in good health. Some clones in this sample may be carry-over from other donors' samples.

The rearrangement links TRBV11-1 to TRBJ2-1, with TRBD1 matching 11 bases. Unmatched junction bases numbered 3, after V lost 3 bases and J lost 5 bases. The germline V gene encodes CDR1 SGHAT and CDR2 FQDESV (reference sequence). The CDR3 has 15 amino acids. CDR3 sequence reads: CASSFGQGANNEQFF. CDR3 DNA: TGTGCCAGCAGCTTCGGACAGGGGGCGAACAATGAGCAGTTCTTC.

This chain uses TRBV6-5 with TRBJ2-2, with D possibly being TRBD1 (5 bases). The germline V gene encodes CDR1 MNHEY and CDR2 SVGAGI. V was clipped by 6 bases and J by 6 bases, with 11 bases between them. The CDR3 spans 13 residues. In DNA form, the CDR3 reads TGTGCCAGCAGGCGACAGTTCTCCGGGGAGCTGTTTTTT. It translates to CASRRQFSGELFF.

The genes are TRBV6-1 and TRBJ2-7; the D gene is possibly TRBD1 (6 bases). Germline V CDR1 and CDR2: MNHNS, SASEGT. Trimming pared 1 base from V and 1 base from J, leaving 11 bases between. The CDR3 covers 15 residues. CDR3 residues: CASSEVGGPSYEQYF. In DNA, the CDR3 is TGTGCCAGCAGTGAAGTTGGGGGCCCTTCCTACGAGCAGTACTTC.

The V call is TRBV2, the J call TRBJ2-2; the match to TRBD1 covers 9 bases. The CDR3 loop spans 14 amino acids. Germline V gene sequence: CDR1 SNHLY, CDR2 FYNNEI. V shed 9 bases and J 4 bases; nucleotides not matched to a gene: 6. CDR3 nucleotides: TGTGCCAGTAAACAGGGGGCGAGCACCGGGGAGCTGTTTTTT. Its protein product is CASKQGASTGELFF.

The rearrangement links TRBV18 to TRBJ2-7; 7 bases map to TRBD1. J gave up 6 bases and V 2 bases, and 7 bases lay outside the gene matches. Germline CDR1 KGHSH, CDR2 LQKENI. This CDR3 has 14 amino acids. The CDR3 is CASSPGQAAREQYF. The CDR3 region has the DNA TGTGCCAGCTCACCAGGACAGGCGGCCCGCGAGCAGTACTTC.

The rearrangement joins TRBV28 to TRBJ1-3, with TRBD1 identical over 7 bases. The CDR3 runs 12 residues. The germline CDR1 and CDR2 sequences are MDHEN and SYDVKM. CDR3 region: CAITGVGNTIYF. Written as DNA, the CDR3 is TGTGCGATAACAGGGGTAGGAAACACCATATATTTT.

This clone was observed once. The chain combines TRBV18 with TRBJ1-1; 10 nucleotides align to TRBD1. V lost 2 bases, J lost 8 bases, and 5 bases stayed unmatched. Germline V CDR1 and CDR2: KGHSH, LQKENI. The CDR3 runs to 14 residues. DNA for the CDR3: TGTGCCAGCTCACCAGACAGGGGGCCGGAAGAAGCTTTCTTT. Protein product: CASSPDRGPEEAFF.

The CDR3 DNA reads TGCGCCAGCAGTTTCGAGGGTACCAATGAGCAGTTCTTC. Amino acid sequence: CASSFEGTNEQFF. This chain links TRBV10-2 with TRBJ2-1, with D perhaps TRBD2 (5 bases). Trimming removed 5 bases at V and 6 bases at J, with 11 bases between. The V gene's germline CDR1 is WSHSY and CDR2 SAAADI. This CDR3 region has 13 residues.

The rearrangement joins TRBV5-4 to TRBJ2-5, with 7 bases matching TRBD1. V lost 0 bases and J lost 5; bases outside the gene matches: 7. The CDR3 is 15 amino acids. The germline V gene encodes CDR1 SGHNT and CDR2 YYREEE (reference sequence). This chain's CDR3 is CASSLASSRGETQYF. CDR3 sequence (DNA): TGTGCCAGCAGCTTGGCGTCGTCCAGGGGGGAGACCCAGTACTTC. Drawing the rest from reference TRBV5-4 and TRBJ2-5, the complete variable domain is ETGVTQSPTHLIKTRGQQVTLRCSSQSGHNTVSWYQQALGQGPQFIFQYYREEENGRGNFPPRFSGLQFPNYSSELNVNALELDDSALYLCASSLASSRGETQYFGPGTRLLVL.

This chain joins TRBV5-1 and TRBJ2-5; no reliable D call. Trimming removed 2 bases from V and 0 bases from J, with 8 bases in between. In germline, CDR1 is SGHRS, CDR2 YFSETQ. The CDR3 is made up of 14 amino acids. CDR3 sequence reads: CASSFAGHQETQYF. The CDR3 region has the DNA TGCGCCAGCAGCTTTGCTGGGCACCAAGAGACCCAGTACTTC.

This clone is a singleton in its sample. The rearrangement links TRBV2 to TRBJ1-2; TRBD1 is a possible D gene (6 bases). Germline values: CDR1 SNHLY, CDR2 FYNNEI. The CDR3 is 16 residues long. The V and J ends lost 5 bases and 0 bases respectively, with 16 bases between them. CDR3 in amino acids: CASSLDPDRANYGYTF. CDR3 nucleotide sequence: TGTGCCAGCAGTTTGGACCCGGACAGAGCTAACTATGGCTACACCTTC.